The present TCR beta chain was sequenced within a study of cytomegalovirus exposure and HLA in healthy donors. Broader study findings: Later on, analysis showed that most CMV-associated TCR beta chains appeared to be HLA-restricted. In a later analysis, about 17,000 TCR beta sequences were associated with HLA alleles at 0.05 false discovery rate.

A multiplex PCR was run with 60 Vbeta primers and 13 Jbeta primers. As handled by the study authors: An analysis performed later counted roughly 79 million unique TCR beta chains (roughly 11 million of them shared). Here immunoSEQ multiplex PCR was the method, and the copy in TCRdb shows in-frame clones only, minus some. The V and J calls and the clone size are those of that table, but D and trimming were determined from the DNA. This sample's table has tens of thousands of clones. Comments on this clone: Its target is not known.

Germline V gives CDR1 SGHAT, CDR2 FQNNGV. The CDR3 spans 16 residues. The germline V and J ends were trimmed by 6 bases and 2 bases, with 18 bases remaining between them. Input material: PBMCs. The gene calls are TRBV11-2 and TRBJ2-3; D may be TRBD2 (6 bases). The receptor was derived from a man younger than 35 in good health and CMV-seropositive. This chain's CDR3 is CASRPPGTLYTDTQYF. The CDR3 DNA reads TGTGCCAGCAGACCTCCGGGGACTTTATACACAGATACGCAGTATTTT.